This TCR beta chain appears in the sequencing data of a study of early T cells in non-severe SARS-CoV-2 infection. TCRdb used MiXCR to reprocess the 5' RACE reads, holding one entry per CDR3 protein. The sample has about 59,000 distinct CDR3 sequences; less than 15% are singletons. V was pared by 6 bases and J by 2 bases, with 4 bases of the junction left unmatched. The CDR3 length is 14 residues. Per the germline V gene, CDR1 is MGHRA and CDR2 is YSYEKL. Sequences were derived from whole blood, sampled at baseline. The chain carries TRBV4-1 and TRBJ1-1, with 9 bases that match TRBD1. The TCR was taken from an adult who was a healthcare worker with PCR-confirmed SARS-CoV-2 infection or an uninfected control (not recorded which). CDR3 DNA sequence: TGCGCCAGCAGACAGGGGGCTTTAAACACTGAAGCTTTCTTT. It translates to CASRQGALNTEAFF.